This TCR beta chain was recorded in a study of T cells in Graves' hyperthyroidism and ophthalmopathy. Template material for amplifying TCR beta CDR3 regions consisted of RNA transcripts. RT-PCR in the first round (using the HTBI primer set) targeted the TCR CDR3. From the multiplex PCR reads, TCRdb called clonotypes with MiXCR, one entry per CDR3 protein. The sample comprises under 450,000 distinct CDR3 sequences, approximately 15% of which are singletons, and less than 25% rests with the top ten. CDR1 and CDR2 (germline): WSHSY, SAAADI. V was cut by 2 bases and J by 1 base, with 15 bases left in between. The length of the CDR3 is 17 residues. The blood sample was taken at first hyperthyroidism diagnosis, before any ophthalmopathy symptoms. In regard to this clonotype: Its specificity is not known.

The study, taken as a whole, reports: Blood samples included most of the expanded thyroid clonotypes exceeding 0.001. From stable hyperthyroidism, ophthalmopathy was set apart by a 13 V-J model.

The TCR originated in a man aged 25-45 years with Graves' hyperthyroidism that later progressed to Graves' ophthalmopathy. The sequencing sample was made of blood. The V call is TRBV10-2, the J call TRBJ1-5; no clear D. The CDR3: CASSEPPPGVSNQPQHF. CDR3 DNA: TGCGCCAGCAGTGAGCCCCCCCCCGGGGTGAGCAATCAGCCCCAGCATTTT.